This T cell receptor (beta chain) was found in a study of identifying expanded T cells in peripheral blood (dated by TCRdb to the late 2010s). Background on the whole study: Technical replicates were generated by sequencing separate aliquots of the same genomic DNA pool, with four replicates compared pairwise.

Broad study findings and their caveats: It was expected by the authors that biological variance in healthy repertoires might increase further over much longer intervals, such as months to years. Variance in clone template counts between approximately 2-week samples significantly increased with total template count across all healthy donors. Across all healthy-donor time intervals, the beta-binomial model significantly cut both the number of clones called differentially abundant and the false-positive rate. The binomial model flagged roughly 1.3 differentially abundant clones between technical replicates but about 16.4 over roughly two weeks and approximately 18 over about 4 weeks.

TCRbeta CDR3 regions were profiled by bias-controlled multiplex PCR amplification of genomic DNA with the immunoSEQ Assay. The published analysis was carried out like this. The absolute abundance of each unique TCRbeta CDR3 region was quantified after sequences were collapsed and filtered. Differential abundance was tested with two models: a binomial (Fisher-equivalent) model and a beta-binomial model that adds time-dependent variance fitted from healthy donors. Clones with fewer than 5 combined templates were removed, and a clone was called differentially abundant if the clone's Benjamini-Hochberg FDR was below 0.01. Beta-binomial variance was modeled as a function of total template count across the two samples using the form v = (b*log(k)+a)^2. Here the immuneACCESS table is served through TCRdb, limited to in-frame sequences with V and J called. Missing clones are a known gap in these copies; in checked studies unresolved V genes cover under half, and the rest lacks a known reason. D and trimming were read from the DNA, whereas the V and J calls and clone size are those reported in that table. Present in this sample are 95,000 to 100,000 clones, 87% of which were seen just once. 17% of the sample is in the top ten clones.

From the cysteine up to the phenylalanine, the CDR3 has a length of 16 residues. Just the 48-base CDR3 DNA is kept, in frame starting at base 1. As encoded in the germline V gene, CDR1 is SGHRS while CDR2 is YFSETQ. V lost 0 bases and J lost 6 bases; the stretch between them is 15 bases long. On this clone itself: There is no known antigen for this receptor. No clone much larger than this one lies a single base away; base qualities are absent.

No immune events such as infections were documented for the healthy donors during the collection period. To calibrate time-dependent variance in a beta-binomial model of T-cell clone differential abundance, blood repertoires from healthy donors were used as a training cohort. The training cohort was composed of approximately ten healthy donors, 3 female and 7 male. The donors were between roughly 29 and 65 years old, with an average age of approximately 46 years. Whole blood, obtained from a commercial supplier, was collected from each healthy donor at three time points spaced about 2 weeks apart. For immunosequencing, genomic DNA was extracted from unsorted whole blood.

This chain joins TRBV5-1 to TRBJ2-2; TRBD2 is possibly the D segment (5 matching bases). Material: blood. This TCR came from a person between 18 and 75 years old in good health. The sequence in DNA is TGCGCCAGCAGCTTGGTTGGGTCCGGGGAGTCCGGGGAGCTGTTTTTT. It is translated as CASSLVGSGESGELFF.